Sequencing of this T cell receptor beta chain was carried out in a study of shared clonotypes between healthy human individuals. Study-wide background: Per-donor plates numbered three CD4 naive, three CD4 memory, two CD8 naive and one CD8 memory.

In the original analysis: Filtering of immunoSEQ junctional sequences could not match full-length read filtering. Sequenced by immunoSEQ multiplex PCR; TCRdb stores in-frame clones only, minus some. V, J and clone size derive from that table, while D and trimming were established from the DNA sequence. The data contain some 2,500,000 clones, around 90% of them singletons. With regard to this clone: Its target is not known.

Germline-derived CDR1 and CDR2 are LGHNA and YNFKEQ. Trimming stripped 0 bases from V and 4 bases from J, with 9 bases between. The CDR3 runs to 15 residues. Study-level results: Although depth was large, rarefaction showed that sequencing of the sorted subsets was incomplete. As a rule, naive subsets had a larger estimated richness than memory subsets.

The genes are TRBV4-2 and TRBJ1-4; D unclear. The source of this sequence is a man aged 18 to 35 in good health. Some clones in this sample may be carry-over from other donors' samples. Material for sequencing was naive CD4+ T cells from PBMCs. The subset denotes: CD45RA+ positively selected. CDR3 in amino acids: CASSQDVQLNEKLFF. The CDR3 DNA follows: TGTGCCAGCAGCCAAGATGTACAGCTTAATGAAAAACTGTTTTTT.